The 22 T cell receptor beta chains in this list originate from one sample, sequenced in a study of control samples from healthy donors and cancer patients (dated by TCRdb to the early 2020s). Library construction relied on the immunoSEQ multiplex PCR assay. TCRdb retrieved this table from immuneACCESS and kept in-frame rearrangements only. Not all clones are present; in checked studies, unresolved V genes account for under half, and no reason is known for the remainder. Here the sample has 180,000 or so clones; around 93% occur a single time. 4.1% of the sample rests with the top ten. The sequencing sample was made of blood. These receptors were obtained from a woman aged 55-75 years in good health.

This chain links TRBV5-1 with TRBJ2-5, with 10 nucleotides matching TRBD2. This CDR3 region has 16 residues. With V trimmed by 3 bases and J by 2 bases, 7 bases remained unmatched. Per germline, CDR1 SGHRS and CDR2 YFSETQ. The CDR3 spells CASSSTLAGEQETQYF. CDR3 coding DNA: TGCGCCAGCAGCTCCACTCTAGCGGGGGAGCAAGAGACCCAGTACTTC.

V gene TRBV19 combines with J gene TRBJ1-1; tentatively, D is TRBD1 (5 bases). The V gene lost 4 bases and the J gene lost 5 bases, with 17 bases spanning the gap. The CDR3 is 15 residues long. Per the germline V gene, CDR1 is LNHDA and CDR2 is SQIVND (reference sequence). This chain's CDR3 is CASSTGDAKETEAFF. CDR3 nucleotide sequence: TGTGCCAGTAGTACCGGGGACGCTAAGGAGACTGAAGCTTTCTTT.

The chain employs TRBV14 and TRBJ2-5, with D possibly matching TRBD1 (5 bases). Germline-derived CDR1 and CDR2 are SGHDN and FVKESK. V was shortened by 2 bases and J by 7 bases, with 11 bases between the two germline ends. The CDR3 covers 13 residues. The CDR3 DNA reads TGTGCCAGCAGCCAACAGGGTCCAGTGACCCAGTACTTC. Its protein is CASSQQGPVTQYF.

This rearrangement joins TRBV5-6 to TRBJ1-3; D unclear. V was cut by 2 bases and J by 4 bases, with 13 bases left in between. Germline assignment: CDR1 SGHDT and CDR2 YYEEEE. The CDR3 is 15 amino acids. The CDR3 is CASSFLEGRGNTIYF. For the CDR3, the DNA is TGTGCCAGCAGCTTTTTAGAAGGGAGAGGAAACACCATATATTTT. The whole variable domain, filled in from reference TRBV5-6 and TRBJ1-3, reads DAGVTQSPTHLIKTRGQQVTLRCSPKSGHDTVSWYQQALGQGPQFIFQYYEEEERQRGNFPDRFSGHQFPNYSSELNVNALLLGDSALYLCASSFLEGRGNTIYFGEGSWLTVV.

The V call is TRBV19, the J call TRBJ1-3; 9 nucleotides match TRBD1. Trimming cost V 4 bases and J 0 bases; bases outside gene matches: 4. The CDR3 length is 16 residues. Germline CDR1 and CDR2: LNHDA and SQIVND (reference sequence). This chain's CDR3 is CASSRTGGNSGNTIYF. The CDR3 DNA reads TGTGCCAGTAGTAGAACAGGGGGCAACTCTGGAAACACCATATATTTT.

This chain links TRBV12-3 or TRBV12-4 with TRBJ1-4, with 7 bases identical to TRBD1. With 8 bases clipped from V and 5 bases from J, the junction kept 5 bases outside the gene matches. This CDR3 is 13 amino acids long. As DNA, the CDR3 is TGTGCCAGCGTAGGGGGCCGGAATGAAAAACTGTTTTTT. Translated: CASVGGRNEKLFF.

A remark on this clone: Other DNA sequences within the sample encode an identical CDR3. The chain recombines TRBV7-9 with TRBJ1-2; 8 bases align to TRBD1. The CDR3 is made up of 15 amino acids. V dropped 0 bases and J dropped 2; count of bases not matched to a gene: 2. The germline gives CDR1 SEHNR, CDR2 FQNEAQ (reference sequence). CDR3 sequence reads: CASSLATGVNYGYTF. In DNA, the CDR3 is TGTGCCAGCAGCTTAGCGACAGGGGTAAACTATGGCTACACCTTC. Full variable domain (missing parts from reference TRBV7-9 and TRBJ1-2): DTGVSQNPRHKITKRGQNVTFRCDPISEHNRLYWYRQTLGQGPEFLTYFQNEAQLEKSRLLSDRFSAERPKGSFSTLEIQRTEQGDSAMYLCASSLATGVNYGYTFGSGTRLTVV.

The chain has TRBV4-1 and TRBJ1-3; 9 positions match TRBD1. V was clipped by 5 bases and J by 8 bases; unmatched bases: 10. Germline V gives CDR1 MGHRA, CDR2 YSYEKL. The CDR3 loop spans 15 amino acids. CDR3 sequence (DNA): TGCGCCAGCAGCAGGGGGACAGGGAGTTTGGACACCATATATTTT. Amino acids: CASSRGTGSLDTIYF.

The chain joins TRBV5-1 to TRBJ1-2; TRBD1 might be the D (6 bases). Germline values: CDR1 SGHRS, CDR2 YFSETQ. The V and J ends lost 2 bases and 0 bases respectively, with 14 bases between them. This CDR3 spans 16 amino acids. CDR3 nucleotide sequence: TGCGCCAGCAGCTTTGTCTCAGGGGAGGCTAACTATGGCTACACCTTC. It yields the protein CASSFVSGEANYGYTF.

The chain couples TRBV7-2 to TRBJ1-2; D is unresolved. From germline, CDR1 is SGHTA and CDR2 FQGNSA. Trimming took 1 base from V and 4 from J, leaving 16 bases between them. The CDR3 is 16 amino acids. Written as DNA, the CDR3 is TGTGCCAGCAGCTTAGGGGCAGGTATGGAAGGCTATGGCTACACCTTC. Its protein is CASSLGAGMEGYGYTF.

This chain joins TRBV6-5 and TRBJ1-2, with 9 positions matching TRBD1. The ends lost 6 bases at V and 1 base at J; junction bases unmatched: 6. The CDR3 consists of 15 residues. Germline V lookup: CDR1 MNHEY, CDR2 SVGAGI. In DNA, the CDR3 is TGTGCCAGCAGAGGGACAGGGTCCTTTAACTATGGCTACACCTTC. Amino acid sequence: CASRGTGSFNYGYTF.

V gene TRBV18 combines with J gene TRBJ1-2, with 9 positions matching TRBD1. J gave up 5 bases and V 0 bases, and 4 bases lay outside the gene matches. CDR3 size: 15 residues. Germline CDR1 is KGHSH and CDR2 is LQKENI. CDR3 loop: CASSPPGQGLYGYTF. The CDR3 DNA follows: TGTGCCAGCTCACCACCGGGACAGGGATTATATGGCTACACCTTC.

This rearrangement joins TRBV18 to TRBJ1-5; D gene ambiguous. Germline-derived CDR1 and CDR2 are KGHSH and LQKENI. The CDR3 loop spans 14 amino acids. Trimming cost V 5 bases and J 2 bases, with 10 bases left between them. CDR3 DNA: TGTGCCAGCTCAAATGAGGGTGGCAATCAGCCCCAGCATTTT. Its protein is CASSNEGGNQPQHF.

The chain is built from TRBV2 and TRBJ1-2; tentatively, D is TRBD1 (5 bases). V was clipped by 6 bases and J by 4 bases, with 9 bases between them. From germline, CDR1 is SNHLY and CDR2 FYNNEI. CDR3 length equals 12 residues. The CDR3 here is CASRRQGYGYTF. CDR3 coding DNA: TGTGCCAGCAGGCGGCAGGGCTATGGCTACACCTTC.

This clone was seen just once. The CDR3 bases are TGTGCCAGCAGCCCACTTCCAGCCCTAGGGAAACTGTTTTTT. It is translated as CASSPLPALGKLFF. The genes are TRBV9 and TRBJ1-4; D uncertain. CDR1 is SGDLS, CDR2 YYNGEE, per germline. V lost 4 bases to trimming and J lost 11 bases, with 18 bases between them. This CDR3 is built from 14 residues.

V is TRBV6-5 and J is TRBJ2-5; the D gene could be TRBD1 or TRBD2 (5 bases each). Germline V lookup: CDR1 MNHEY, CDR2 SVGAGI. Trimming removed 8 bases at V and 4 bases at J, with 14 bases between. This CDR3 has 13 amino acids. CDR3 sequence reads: CASAPQGRETQYF. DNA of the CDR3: TGTGCCAGCGCCCCGCAGGGACGAGAGACCCAGTACTTC.

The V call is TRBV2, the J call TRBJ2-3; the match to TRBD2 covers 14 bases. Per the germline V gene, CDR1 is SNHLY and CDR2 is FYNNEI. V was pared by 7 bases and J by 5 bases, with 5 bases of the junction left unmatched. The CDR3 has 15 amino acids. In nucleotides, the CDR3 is TGTGCCAGCACCAGACTAGCGGGGGGGATAGATACGCAGTATTTT. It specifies CASTRLAGGIDTQYF.

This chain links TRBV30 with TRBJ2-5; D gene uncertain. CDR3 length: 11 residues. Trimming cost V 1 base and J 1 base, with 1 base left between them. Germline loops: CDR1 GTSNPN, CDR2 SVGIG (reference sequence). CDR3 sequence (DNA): TGTGCCTGGAGTGCCCAAGAGACCCAGTACTTC. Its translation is CAWSAQETQYF. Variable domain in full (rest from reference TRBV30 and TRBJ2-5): SQTIHQWPATLVQPVGSPLSLECTVEGTSNPNLYWYRQAAGRGLQLLFYSVGIGQISSEVPQNLSASRPQDRQFILSSKKLLLSDSGFYLCAWSAQETQYFGPGTRLLVL.

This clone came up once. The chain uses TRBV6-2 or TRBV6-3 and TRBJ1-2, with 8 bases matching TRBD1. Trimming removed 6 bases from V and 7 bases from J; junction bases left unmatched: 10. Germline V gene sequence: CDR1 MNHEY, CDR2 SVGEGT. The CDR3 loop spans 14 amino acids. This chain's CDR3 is CASSPRGQGSGYTF. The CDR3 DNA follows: TGTGCCAGCAGCCCTCGTGGACAGGGAAGTGGCTACACCTTC.

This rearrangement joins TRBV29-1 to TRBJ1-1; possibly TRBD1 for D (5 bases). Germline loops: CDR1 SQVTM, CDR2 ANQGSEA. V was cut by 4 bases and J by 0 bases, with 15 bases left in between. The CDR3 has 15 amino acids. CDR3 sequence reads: CSVVGADGVNTEAFF. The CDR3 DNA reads TGCAGCGTTGTAGGGGCGGACGGAGTGAACACTGAAGCTTTCTTT.

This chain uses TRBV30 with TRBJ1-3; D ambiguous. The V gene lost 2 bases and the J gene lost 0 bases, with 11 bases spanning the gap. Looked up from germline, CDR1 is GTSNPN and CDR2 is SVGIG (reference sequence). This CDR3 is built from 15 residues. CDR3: CAWSSTGSSGNTIYF. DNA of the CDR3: TGTGCCTGGAGTTCCACCGGGAGCTCTGGAAACACCATATATTTT.

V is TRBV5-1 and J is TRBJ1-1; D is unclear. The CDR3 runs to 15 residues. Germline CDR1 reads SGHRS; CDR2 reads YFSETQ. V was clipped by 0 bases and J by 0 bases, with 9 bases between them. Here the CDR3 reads CASSLAGEMNTEAFF. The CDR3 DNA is TGCGCCAGCAGCTTGGCTGGAGAAATGAACACTGAAGCTTTCTTT.